One and the same sample provided the 16 T cell receptor beta chains below, sequenced in a study of response to subunit inactivated influenza vaccine. TCRdb redid the calling of the RT-PCR reads with MiXCR, one entry per CDR3 protein. This sample carries approximately 520,000 distinct CDR3 sequences, approximately 24% of them seen once, and the ten largest clones take over 1.5%. This material consisted of CD4+ T cells sorted from PBMCs, taken around 5 days after vaccination. Every receptor here comes from a man aged 50-59 years who received an inactivated influenza vaccine.

The genes are TRBV27 and TRBJ2-5; D is unresolved. Per germline, CDR1 MNHEY and CDR2 SMNVEV (reference sequence). V gave up 7 bases and J gave up 7 bases, with 19 bases separating them. This CDR3 region has 14 residues. CDR3 DNA: TGTGCCAGCAACAGTGTAGCTGGGTACGCGACCCAGTACTTC. It yields the protein CASNSVAGYATQYF.

The J gene is TRBJ2-3, the V gene TRBV4-2; D gene unclear. Trimming took 0 bases from V and 1 from J, leaving 5 bases between them. The CDR3 has 14 residues. In germline, CDR1 is LGHNA, CDR2 YNFKEQ. DNA of the CDR3: TGTGCCAGCAGCCAAGATGTAGGCACAGATACGCAGTATTTT. Its translation: CASSQDVGTDTQYF.

Comment on this clonotype: A read error is possible here, since a much larger clone lies one base away. The chain joins TRBV12-3 or TRBV12-4 to TRBJ1-2; maybe TRBD1 (5 bases). CDR3 length: 13 amino acids. The chain's CDR3 is CASSFDSYYSYTF. CDR3 coding DNA: TGTGCCAGCAGTTTTGACAGTTACTATAGCTACACCTTC.

The V call is TRBV12-3 or TRBV12-4, the J call TRBJ2-1; perhaps D is TRBD1 or TRBD2 (5 bases each). V dropped 7 bases and J dropped 4 bases, with 20 bases sitting between them. The CDR3 contains 16 residues. CDR3 bases: TGTGCCAGCACGGTTCGAGGGGTGAAGGTTTACAATGAGCAGTTCTTC. This sequence encodes CASTVRGVKVYNEQFF.

The chain recombines TRBV20-1 with TRBJ2-6; 9 bases fit TRBD1. The ends lost 5 bases at V and 0 bases at J; junction bases unmatched: 8. Germline V lookup: CDR1 DFQATT, CDR2 SNEGSKA (reference sequence). This CDR3 region has 17 residues. In DNA form, the CDR3 reads TGCAGTGCTGGCCTCCGGGACAGGGTCTCTGGGGCCAACGTCCTGACTTTC. Translated: CSAGLRDRVSGANVLTF.

The chain couples TRBV7-2 to TRBJ2-3, with unresolved D. CDR1 and CDR2 (germline): SGHTA, FQGNSA. V was cut by 1 base and J by 5 bases, with 19 bases left in between. The CDR3 is 17 amino acids. CDR3 sequence: CASSLGRAGLGRDTQYF. The CDR3, as DNA: TGTGCCAGCAGCTTAGGTCGGGCAGGTTTAGGTAGAGATACGCAGTATTTT.

The chain couples TRBV12-3 or TRBV12-4 to TRBJ2-2; possibly TRBD1 or TRBD2 for D (6 bases each). The CDR3 loop spans 14 amino acids. V was pared by 10 bases and J by 7 bases, with 19 bases between. The CDR3 loop reads CATSRLGGGGELFF. CDR3 coding DNA: TGTGCCACCTCGAGACTAGGAGGGGGCGGGGAGCTGTTTTTT.

This clonotype turned up a few times. This rearrangement joins TRBV29-1 to TRBJ1-1, with 7 bases lining up with TRBD1. Looked up from germline, CDR1 is SQVTM and CDR2 is ANQGSEA. This CDR3 has 12 amino acids. J was trimmed by 7 bases and V by 3 bases; bases with no gene match: 5. CDR3 protein: CSVDRGLGEAFF. The CDR3, as DNA: TGCAGCGTTGATAGGGGGCTTGGTGAAGCTTTCTTT.

The sample holds one count of this clonotype. The rearrangement joins TRBV6-2 or TRBV6-3 to TRBJ2-7; maybe TRBD1 (6 bases). The CDR3 length is 15 residues. V lost 8 bases, J lost 3 bases, and 20 bases lay in between. Germline lookup yields CDR1 MNHEY and CDR2 SVGEGT. The CDR3 coding sequence is TGTGCCAGCCAGTTTGCCGGACAGACTTACTACGAGCAGTACTTC. Its protein is CASQFAGQTYYEQYF.

In nucleotides, the CDR3 is TGTGCCAGCAACTTGGGGCGCCGGACAGATACGCAGTATTTT. The encoded protein is CASNLGRRTDTQYF. This sequence joins TRBV7-9 and TRBJ2-3; maybe TRBD1 (5 bases). The germline V gene has CDR1 SEHNR and CDR2 FQNEAQ (reference sequence). The CDR3 spans 14 residues. Between the trimmed V and J ends, which lost 7 bases and 3 bases, there was a span of 14 bases.

Only a few counts were recorded for this clonotype. The chain links TRBV24-1 to TRBJ2-1; 8 bases are shared with TRBD2. V lost 6 bases to trimming and J lost 13 bases; unmatched junction nucleotides: 7. CDR3 size: 12 residues. Germline V CDR1 and CDR2: KGHDR, SFDVKD. In DNA form, the CDR3 reads TGTGCCACCAGTCGAACCGGGACTAGACAGTTCTTC. Residues: CATSRTGTRQFF.

This clonotype has just a few counts. The J gene is TRBJ2-1, the V gene TRBV20-1, with TRBD1 as a possible D gene (6 bases). The CDR3 sequence is 15 residues long. Trimming removed 0 bases at V and 7 bases at J, with 16 bases between. CDR1 is DFQATT and CDR2 is SNEGSKA in the germline V gene (reference sequence). CDR3 DNA: TGCAGTGCTAGAGATAACAGGGTACTGGTGAATGAGCAGTTCTTC. This encodes CSARDNRVLVNEQFF.

This chain uses TRBV6-1 with TRBJ2-1; D perhaps matches TRBD2 (6 bases). V was trimmed by 7 bases and J by 10 bases, leaving 17 bases between them. Germline assignment: CDR1 MNHNS and CDR2 SASEGT. This CDR3 spans 13 amino acids. This CDR3 reads CASTQSGAGEQFF. CDR3 nucleotide sequence: TGTGCCAGCACGCAGTCGGGAGCGGGCGAGCAGTTCTTC.

This clonotype has just a few counts. The V and J genes are TRBV30 and TRBJ1-1, with unresolved D. This CDR3 spans 15 amino acids. Between the trimmed V and J ends, which lost 5 bases and 1 base, there was a span of 17 bases. Germline V gene sequence: CDR1 GTSNPN, CDR2 SVGIG (reference sequence). In DNA form, the CDR3 reads TGTGCCTGGGTGTCCGGGCAGGTCCCGAACACTGAAGCTTTCTTT. Protein product: CAWVSGQVPNTEAFF.

The chain couples TRBV20-1 to TRBJ2-1; TRBD1 might be the D (7 bases). There are 13 residues in the CDR3. Germline V lookup: CDR1 DFQATT, CDR2 SNEGSKA (reference sequence). CDR3 amino acids: CMTRGQSYNEQFF. For the CDR3, the DNA is TGCATGACTAGGGGGCAATCCTACAATGAGCAGTTCTTC.

The table lists this clonotype with a few counts. V gene TRBV6-2 or TRBV6-3 combines with J gene TRBJ2-3; a possible D gene is TRBD2 (6 bases). V shed 6 bases and J shed 1 base, with 14 bases lying between them. CDR3 length: 15 residues. Germline V gene data show CDR1 as MNHEY and CDR2 as SVGEGT. CDR3 residues: CASSPGGPRTDTQYF. The CDR3 DNA reads TGTGCCAGCAGCCCAGGAGGGCCACGCACAGATACGCAGTATTTT.